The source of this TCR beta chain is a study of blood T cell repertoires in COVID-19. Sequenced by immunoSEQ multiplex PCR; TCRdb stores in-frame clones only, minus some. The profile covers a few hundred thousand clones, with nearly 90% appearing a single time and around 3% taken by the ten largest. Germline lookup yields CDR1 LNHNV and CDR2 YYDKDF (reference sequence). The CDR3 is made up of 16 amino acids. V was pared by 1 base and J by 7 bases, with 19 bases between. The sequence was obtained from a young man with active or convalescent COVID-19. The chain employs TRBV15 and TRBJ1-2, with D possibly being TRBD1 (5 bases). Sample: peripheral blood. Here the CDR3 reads CATSRGVGWEGVGYTF. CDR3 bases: TGTGCCACCAGCAGAGGGGTAGGCTGGGAAGGGGTTGGCTACACCTTC.